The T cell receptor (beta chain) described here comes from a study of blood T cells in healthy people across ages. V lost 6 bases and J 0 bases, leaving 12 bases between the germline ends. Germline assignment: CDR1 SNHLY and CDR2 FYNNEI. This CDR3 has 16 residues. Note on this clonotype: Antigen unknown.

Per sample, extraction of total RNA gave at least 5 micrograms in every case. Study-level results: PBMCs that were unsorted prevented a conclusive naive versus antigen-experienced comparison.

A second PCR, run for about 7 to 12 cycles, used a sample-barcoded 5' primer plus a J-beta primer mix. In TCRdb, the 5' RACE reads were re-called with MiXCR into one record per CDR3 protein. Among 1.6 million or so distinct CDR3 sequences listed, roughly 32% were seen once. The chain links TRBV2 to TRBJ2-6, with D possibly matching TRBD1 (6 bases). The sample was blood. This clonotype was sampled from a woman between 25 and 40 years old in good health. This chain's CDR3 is CASSPGHLSGANVLTF. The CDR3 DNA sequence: TGTGCCAGCAGCCCGGGACACCTCTCTGGGGCCAACGTCCTGACTTTC. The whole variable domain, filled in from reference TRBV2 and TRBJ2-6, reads EPEVTQTPSHQVTQMGQEVILRCVPISNHLYFYWYRQILGQKVEFLVSFYNNEISEKSEIFDDQFSVERPDGSNFTLKIRSTKLEDSAMYFCASSPGHLSGANVLTFGAGSRLTVL.